This TCR beta chain was sequenced in a study of T cell responses to AZD1222 COVID-19 vaccine. There are 15 residues in the CDR3. The V end was cut by 0 bases, the J end by 8 bases, with 13 bases between. Germline lookup yields CDR1 LGHNT and CDR2 FRNRAP. Profiled with immunoSEQ multiplex PCR; TCRdb holds only in-frame clones, not every one. The sample has some 160,000 clones, around nine tenths seen once; the top ten hold less than 1.3%. Second doses that came at about 4 or about 12 weeks were put together. General study points: Baseline testing showed seropositivity in only a handful of AZD1222 recipients. Vaccine-related CD4 TCRs covered spike, predominating at 160-218 and 743-854. The sample set comprised mostly white British donors with more females, and clonal diversity was possibly underestimated.

Details on this clone: Its antigen is not identified.

Sequences were derived from peripheral blood, sampled 28 days after the second AZD1222 dose. The TCR originated in an adult who received the AZD1222 COVID-19 vaccine. The chain combines TRBV12-5 with TRBJ1-4, with D uncertain. The CDR3 coding sequence is TGTGCTAGTGGTTTGGTACAGAATCGGCGAGAAAAACTGTTTTTT. Translating it yields CASGLVQNRREKLFF.